The clone carrying this T cell receptor beta chain came up a few times. Antigen specificity is unknown. The CDR3 extends over 15 amino acids. Per the germline V gene, CDR1 is SGHRS and CDR2 is YFSETQ. Trimming took off 3 bases at V and 5 bases at J, with 17 bases between the two ends. The entry originates in a study of CD8 T cells in ankylosing spondylitis. The study's findings and limits: Earlier studies detected some motif variants in reactive arthritis synovial fluid and blood. Among TCR beta sequences, a motif of several highly homologous variants appeared characteristic of ankylosing spondylitis blood. It was reported that disease-linked clones were significantly enriched in matched ankylosing spondylitis synovial fluid.

TCR beta libraries were made by quantitative 5'-RACE with molecular barcodes. TCRdb itself ran the 5' RACE reads through MiXCR, one entry per CDR3 protein. Of about 390,000 distinct CDR3 sequences listed, around 22% are singletons. The sequence derives from a male donor with ankylosing spondylitis. This chain uses TRBV5-1 with TRBJ1-1; D is possibly TRBD1 (6 bases). Sequencing was done on a sample of blood, either unsorted or a sorted T cell fraction (not recorded which). CDR3 loop: CASSWGPAGETEAFF. CDR3 nucleotide sequence: TGCGCCAGCAGCTGGGGGCCGGCAGGGGAGACTGAAGCTTTCTTT. The complete variable domain, with remaining parts taken from reference TRBV5-1 and TRBJ1-1, reads KAGVTQTPRYLIKTRGQQVTLSCSPISGHRSVSWYQQTPGQGLQFLFEYFSETQRNKGNFPGRFSGRQFSNSRSEMNVSTLELGDSALYLCASSWGPAGETEAFFGQGTRLTVV.